Listed below are T cell receptor beta chains from one sample, sequenced in a study of OX40 agonist ivuxolimab in advanced cancers. Here immunoSEQ multiplex PCR was the method, and the copy in TCRdb shows in-frame clones only, minus some. Of about 77,000 clones listed, 85% are singletons. The input for sequencing was CD4+ or CD8+ T cells sorted from blood, taken in a trial of the OX40 agonist ivuxolimab. All receptors come from an adult with an advanced solid tumor such as melanoma, head and neck, liver or kidney cancer. The CDR3 runs from the conserved cysteine through the conserved F or W. The D gene is left open where the match is weak. Only part of the rows carry a size: once, few, many, or a class if the clone is expanded.

V gene	CDR3 length	J gene	clone size	D gene	CDR3 protein	CDR3 DNA
TRBV20-1	10	TRBJ2-5	-	-	CSATWETQYF	TGCAGTGCTACCTGGGAGACCCAGTACTTC
TRBV27	13	TRBJ2-4	-	-	CASIDASKNIQYF	TGTGCCAGCATCGATGCTTCGAAAAACATTCAGTACTTC
TRBV5-1	17	TRBJ2-5	-	TRBD2	CASSPGLAGGRLETQYF	TGCGCCAGCAGCCCGGGACTAGCGGGGGGGCGGTTAGAGACCCAGTACTTC
TRBV18	12	TRBJ2-7	once	-	CASSPRMYEQYF	TGTGCCAGCTCACCAAGGATGTACGAGCAGTACTTC
TRBV30	16	TRBJ2-7	-	-	CAWSVWGTPRAYEQYF	TGTGCCTGGAGTGTATGGGGGACTCCCCGAGCCTACGAGCAGTACTTC
TRBV5-1	14	TRBJ2-1	-	-	CASSLANQVDEQFF	TGCGCCAGCAGCTTGGCCAACCAGGTCGATGAGCAGTTCTTC
TRBV19	15	TRBJ1-5	-	-	CASSIGGGGNQPQHF	TGTGCCAGTAGTATCGGGGGGGGAGGCAATCAGCCCCAGCATTTT
TRBV4-1	17	TRBJ2-2	-	TRBD1	CASSQEWNRGTTGELFF	TGCGCCAGCAGCCAAGAGTGGAACAGGGGGACCACCGGGGAGCTGTTTTTT
TRBV10-3	15	TRBJ1-5	-	-	CAISESGFSNQPQHF	TGTGCCATCAGTGAGTCTGGGTTTAGCAATCAGCCCCAGCATTTT
TRBV19	14	TRBJ1-2	-	TRBD1	CASSIPGTAYGYTF	TGTGCCAGTAGTATACCTGGGACAGCCTATGGCTACACCTTC
TRBV10-3	15	TRBJ2-3	-	-	CAISESGTREDTQYF	TGTGCCATCAGTGAGTCGGGTACTAGGGAGGATACGCAGTATTTT
TRBV5-8	16	TRBJ2-5	-	-	CASSLAAGSAGGTQYF	TGTGCCAGCAGCTTGGCCGCGGGGTCGGCCGGGGGGACCCAGTACTTC
TRBV5-4	15	TRBJ2-5	-	-	CASSLSGAPGKTQYF	TGTGCCAGCAGCTTGTCCGGGGCGCCCGGGAAGACCCAGTACTTC
TRBV7-2	15	TRBJ2-1	-	-	CASSLGGRLYNEQFF	TGTGCCAGCAGCTTAGGAGGGAGGCTATACAATGAGCAGTTCTTC
TRBV7-2	15	TRBJ1-2	-	TRBD1	CASSLAGGAQYGYTF	TGTGCCAGCAGCTTAGCAGGGGGCGCCCAGTATGGCTACACCTTC
TRBV30	13	TRBJ1-4	-	-	CAWSATAEEKLFF	TGTGCCTGGAGTGCCACGGCTGAGGAAAAACTGTTTTTT
TRBV6-5	15	TRBJ2-7	-	TRBD1	CASSFPGTGASEQYF	TGTGCCAGCAGTTTCCCCGGGACAGGGGCTAGCGAGCAGTACTTC
TRBV19	19	TRBJ2-6	once	-	CASSTQRGGRSSGANVLTF	TGTGCCAGTAGCACCCAGCGCGGCGGAAGGAGCTCTGGGGCCAACGTCCTGACTTTC
TRBV6-5	14	TRBJ2-1	-	TRBD2	CASKQERGSSEQFF	TGTGCCAGCAAGCAGGAGCGGGGGTCTAGTGAGCAGTTCTTC
TRBV10-3	12	TRBJ1-3	-	-	CAITTGGNTIYF	TGTGCCATCACGACAGGTGGAAACACCATATATTTT
TRBV7-9	14	TRBJ2-1	few	-	CASSLGGASNEQFF	TGTGCCAGCAGCTTAGGAGGGGCCAGCAATGAGCAGTTCTTC
TRBV6-5	16	TRBJ1-3	-	-	CASSYREPISGNTIYF	TGTGCCAGCAGTTACAGGGAGCCCATCTCTGGAAACACCATATATTTT
TRBV7-6	16	TRBJ2-1	-	TRBD1	CASSSTGQGAYNEQFF	TGTGCCAGCAGCAGTACCGGACAGGGAGCCTACAATGAGCAGTTCTTC
TRBV19	13	TRBJ2-5	-	-	CASSFPDQETQYF	TGTGCCAGTAGTTTCCCGGATCAAGAGACCCAGTACTTC
TRBV29-1	16	TRBJ2-1	-	TRBD2	CSVAGGGVGSYNEQFF	TGCAGCGTTGCAGGCGGGGGGGTAGGTTCCTACAATGAGCAGTTCTTC
TRBV4-3	13	TRBJ1-1	few	-	CASSRQLNTEAFF	TGCGCCAGCAGCCGTCAGTTGAACACTGAAGCTTTCTTT
TRBV2	14	TRBJ2-5	-	-	CASTLQGVRETQYF	TGTGCCAGCACTCTACAGGGAGTGCGAGAGACCCAGTACTTC
TRBV5-1	15	TRBJ1-5	-	TRBD1	CASSTGQGGDQPQHF	TGCGCCAGCAGCACCGGACAGGGGGGCGATCAGCCCCAGCATTTT
TRBV6-6	14	TRBJ2-5	-	-	CASSYRDGKETQYF	TGTGCCAGCAGTTACCGGGACGGGAAAGAGACCCAGTACTTC
TRBV30	13	TRBJ1-5	-	-	CAWSFDPNQPQHF	TGTGCCTGGAGCTTTGATCCCAATCAGCCCCAGCATTTT
TRBV6-5	11	TRBJ1-6	-	-	CASSGVLPLHF	TGTGCCAGCAGTGGTGTCTTACCCCTCCACTTT
TRBV6-5	15	TRBJ1-1	-	-	CASSYQGQANTEAFF	TGTGCCAGCAGTTACCAGGGGCAGGCGAACACTGAAGCTTTCTTT
TRBV5-6	13	TRBJ2-7	once	-	CASSSPGAYEQYF	TGTGCCAGCAGCTCTCCGGGGGCCTACGAGCAGTACTTC
TRBV6-1	16	TRBJ1-2	once	-	CASSVPPGDTRYGYTF	TGTGCCAGCAGTGTCCCCCCGGGGGACACCCGCTATGGCTACACCTTC
TRBV5-6	15	TRBJ1-6	-	-	CASSLDRDYNSPLHF	TGTGCCAGCAGCTTGGACAGAGACTATAATTCACCCCTCCACTTT
TRBV5-1	16	TRBJ2-7	-	TRBD2	CASSLGLAGGAYEQYF	TGCGCCAGCAGCTTGGGACTAGCGGGGGGGGCCTACGAGCAGTACTTC
TRBV7-2	17	TRBJ1-3	-	-	CASSLWAGGSSGNTIYF	TGTGCCAGCAGCTTATGGGCGGGGGGGTCCTCTGGAAACACCATATATTTT
TRBV6-6	11	TRBJ2-1	-	-	CASSYNNEQFF	TGTGCCAGCAGCTACAACAATGAGCAGTTCTTC
TRBV5-1	15	TRBJ1-2	-	-	CASSLEGGRGYGYTF	TGCGCCAGCAGCTTGGAGGGGGGTCGTGGCTATGGCTACACCTTC
TRBV7-3	13	TRBJ1-1	-	-	CASSRDKNTEAFF	TGTGCCAGCAGCCGGGACAAGAACACTGAAGCTTTCTTT
TRBV11-2	16	TRBJ2-4	-	TRBD1	CASSLDSGGRGNIQYF	TGTGCCAGCAGCTTAGACTCAGGGGGCCGGGGAAACATTCAGTACTTC
TRBV18	16	TRBJ1-2	-	TRBD1	CASSPNPGGLGYGYTF	TGTGCCAGCTCACCCAATCCAGGGGGCTTGGGGTATGGCTACACCTTC
TRBV19	14	TRBJ2-5	-	-	CASSATQGFETQYF	TGTGCCAGTAGCGCGACGCAGGGTTTTGAGACCCAGTACTTC
TRBV19	14	TRBJ2-7	-	TRBD2	CASRERGTSYEQYF	TGTGCCAGTAGGGAGCGGGGGACTTCCTACGAGCAGTACTTC
TRBV18	17	TRBJ1-3	-	-	CASSSGSWRLSGNTIYF	TGTGCCAGCTCATCGGGGTCGTGGAGGCTCTCTGGAAACACCATATATTTT
TRBV9	17	TRBJ2-1	few	-	CASSLLGIAASYNEQFF	TGTGCCAGCAGCCTCCTAGGGATAGCGGCTTCCTACAATGAGCAGTTCTTC
TRBV28	12	TRBJ1-2	few	-	CASSTVGYGYTF	TGTGCCAGCAGTACCGTGGGCTATGGCTACACCTTC
TRBV19	15	TRBJ2-7	-	-	CASTQTAWAPYEQYF	TGTGCCAGTACCCAGACCGCATGGGCGCCCTACGAGCAGTACTTC
TRBV5-4	15	TRBJ2-3	-	-	CASSLVAEITDTQYF	TGTGCCAGCAGCTTGGTAGCGGAGATCACAGATACGCAGTATTTT
TRBV25-1	15	TRBJ1-3	-	-	CASRLGANSGNTIYF	TGTGCCAGCAGGCTCGGGGCGAACTCTGGAAACACCATATATTTT
TRBV7-9	12	TRBJ2-7	-	TRBD1	CASSAQGFEQYF	TGTGCCAGCAGCGCACAGGGGTTCGAGCAGTACTTC
TRBV30	14	TRBJ2-7	-	-	CAWRRTVNWYEQYF	TGTGCCTGGAGAAGGACAGTTAACTGGTACGAGCAGTACTTC
TRBV7-2	15	TRBJ2-3	-	-	CASSLGGALQNTQYF	TGTGCCAGCAGCTTAGGGGGCGCCTTGCAAAATACGCAGTATTTT
TRBV7-9	13	TRBJ1-2	-	-	CASSQDLAGGYTF	TGTGCCAGCAGCCAGGACTTAGCGGGCGGCTACACCTTC
TRBV4-1	14	TRBJ1-2	-	-	CASSQDAGISGYTF	TGCGCCAGCAGCCAAGATGCGGGGATCAGTGGCTACACCTTC
TRBV28	13	TRBJ1-2	once	TRBD1	CASRPGQEYGYTF	TGTGCCAGCAGACCCGGACAGGAGTATGGCTACACCTTC
TRBV18	18	TRBJ2-2	-	-	CASSPIGGFGANTGELFF	TGCGCCAGCTCACCCATCGGTGGATTCGGGGCGAACACCGGGGAGCTGTTTTTT
TRBV7-2	13	TRBJ2-7	-	-	CASSPEVRAEQYF	TGTGCCAGCAGCCCCGAGGTAAGGGCCGAGCAGTACTTC
TRBV5-1	16	TRBJ2-3	few	TRBD2	CASRAPSGRSTDTQYF	TGCGCCAGCAGAGCTCCTAGCGGGCGTAGCACAGATACGCAGTATTTT